The clone carrying this T cell receptor (beta chain) was observed once. Its antigen is undetermined. Only in-frame clones appear in the TCRdb table, and some are missing; sequencing was by immunoSEQ multiplex PCR. The sample records about 79,000 clones, around 90% being singletons. This sample stems from a study of OX40 agonist ivuxolimab in advanced cancers. Study observations and caveats: Dose levels from 0.1 to 3.0 mg/kg saw CD4+ and CD8+ blood T cells expand clonally by week 6.

Autoimmune disease history or systemic immunosuppression barred patients. Samples were taken at baseline and on day 1 of cycles 4 and 7. The CDR3 loop spans 13 amino acids. Between the trimmed V and J ends, which lost 1 base and 7 bases, there was a span of 8 bases. Germline CDR1 SGHNT, CDR2 YENEEA. This receptor was identified in an adult with an advanced solid tumor such as melanoma, head and neck, liver or kidney cancer. The rearrangement links TRBV11-3 to TRBJ2-1; D not certain. Source: CD4+ or CD8+ T cells sorted from blood, taken in a trial of the OX40 agonist ivuxolimab. The chain's CDR3 is CASSLGELNEQFF. The CDR3 DNA reads TGTGCCAGCAGCTTAGGCGAACTGAATGAGCAGTTCTTC.